A single sample gave rise to the 7 T cell receptor beta chains below, sequenced in a study of T-cell memory formation after mild COVID-19. In TCRdb, the 5' RACE reads were re-called with MiXCR into one record per CDR3 protein. The sample lists hundreds of thousands of distinct CDR3 sequences, approximately 29% occurring once. Sequencing used PBMCs or a T cell subset sorted from them (not recorded which). Source of these receptors: an adult woman who had mild COVID-19 (a few samples of this study predate the infection). Cell type and time point are not known.

The rearrangement uses TRBV19 and TRBJ2-7, with D maybe TRBD2 (6 bases). The CDR3 spans 14 residues. CDR1 is LNHDA, CDR2 SQIVND, per germline (reference sequence). Trimming stripped 6 bases from V and 3 bases from J, with 15 bases between. This chain's CDR3 is CASRPAGGFYEQYF. In DNA form, the CDR3 reads TGTGCCAGTAGGCCCGCAGGAGGGTTCTACGAGCAGTACTTC.

The chain is built from TRBV9 and TRBJ2-3; 8 positions agree with TRBD2. Per the germline V gene, CDR1 is SGDLS and CDR2 is YYNGEE. The CDR3 has 16 residues. The J segment lost 5 bases and the V segment lost 4 bases, leaving 12 bases of the junction unmatched. Here the CDR3 DNA reads TGTGCCAGCAGCCGCCGTCCGGGACTAGGAGAAGATACGCAGTATTTT. The encoded protein is CASSRRPGLGEDTQYF.

The chain combines TRBV30 with TRBJ2-3; D call uncertain. Looked up from germline, CDR1 is GTSNPN and CDR2 is SVGIG (reference sequence). Trimming left V 0 bases short and J 4 bases short, with 8 bases between. The CDR3 contains 13 residues. CDR3 sequence (DNA): TGTGCCTGGAGTGTAGGGCCCGCAGATACGCAGTATTTT. This encodes CAWSVGPADTQYF. Based on the CDR3 plus reference TRBV30 and TRBJ2-3, the full variable domain is SQTIHQWPATLVQPVGSPLSLECTVEGTSNPNLYWYRQAAGRGLQLLFYSVGIGQISSEVPQNLSASRPQDRQFILSSKKLLLSDSGFYLCAWSVGPADTQYFGPGTRLTVL.

This clonotype occurred a few times. The chain carries TRBV19 and TRBJ2-6, with D tentatively TRBD1 (5 bases). V gave up 3 bases and J gave up 0 bases, with 9 bases separating them. CDR1 is LNHDA and CDR2 is SQIVND in the germline V gene (reference sequence). This CDR3 comprises 16 residues. The CDR3 protein is CASSMPGHSGANVLTF. CDR3 DNA sequence: TGTGCCAGTAGTATGCCAGGACACTCTGGGGCCAACGTCCTGACTTTC.

This clonotype was picked up many times. CDR3 DNA sequence: TGTGCCAGCAGTTACTCTAGAGTTGAAACCCAGTACTTC. It is translated as CASSYSRVETQYF. This chain uses TRBV6-5 with TRBJ2-5, with D unclear. V dropped 0 bases and J dropped 8 bases, with 10 bases sitting between them. This CDR3 has 13 residues. The germline V gene encodes CDR1 MNHEY and CDR2 SVGAGI.

The rearrangement links TRBV7-9 to TRBJ2-7; TRBD1 matches at 11 bases. CDR1 and CDR2 from the germline V gene are SEHNR and FQNEAQ (reference sequence). This CDR3 region has 15 residues. The V and J ends lost 6 bases and 2 bases, in that order; junction bases with no gene match: 6. Written as DNA, the CDR3 is TGTGCCAGCAGGCGTCCGGGACAGGGGGCCTACGAGCAGTACTTC. It codes for CASRRPGQGAYEQYF.

This clonotype occurred a few times. This rearrangement joins TRBV20-1 to TRBJ2-3; 8 bases are a match to TRBD2. This CDR3 has 19 residues. The V and J ends lost 2 bases and 0 bases, in that order; junction bases with no gene match: 16. Germline lookup yields CDR1 DFQATT and CDR2 SNEGSKA (reference sequence). CDR3 sequence: CSARSGVAGGPHSTDTQYF. The CDR3 bases are TGCAGTGCTAGATCCGGGGTGGCGGGGGGACCCCATAGCACAGATACGCAGTATTTT.